The following is a TCR beta chain sequence with its context. Clones were sequenced by immunoSEQ multiplex PCR, and TCRdb holds only the in-frame ones, with some missing. This sample has about 26,000 clones; over 75% occur once, and the top ten carry 6.7%. These data are taken from a study of control samples from healthy donors and cancer patients. V dropped 4 bases and J dropped 0 bases, with 8 bases sitting between them. From germline, CDR1 is SGHDT and CDR2 YYEEEE. The CDR3 is made up of 14 amino acids. This TCR derives from a woman aged 60-75 years with head and neck cancer. The source material was PBMCs. The gene calls are TRBV5-6 and TRBJ1-5; no definite D call. This CDR3 is CASSRSYSNQPQHF. CDR3 sequence (DNA): TGTGCCAGCAGCCGGTCCTATAGCAATCAGCCCCAGCATTTT.